This TCR beta chain was sequenced during a study of blood T cell repertoires in COVID-19. Overall study: In each case, the material was cDNA or gDNA derived from T cells, B-cell-depleted T cells, or PBMCs.

The method was immunoSEQ multiplex PCR; TCRdb's version includes in-frame clones alone and lacks a portion of them. Of some 200,000 clones in the sample, roughly 86% are singletons; the top ten hold around 12%. The receptor was isolated from a woman between 35 and 50 years old with acute or convalescent COVID-19. The sequenced material came from peripheral blood.

CDR3: CASSLGLAGGQLETQYF. For the CDR3, the DNA is TGTGCCAGCAGCTTAGGACTAGCGGGGGGGCAGCTGGAGACCCAGTACTTC. The chain links TRBV13 to TRBJ2-5, with TRBD2 matching over 13 bases. The CDR3 consists of 17 residues. V shed 0 bases and J 5 bases; nucleotides not matched to a gene: 6. Germline V gene lookup returns CDR1 PRHDT and CDR2 FYEKMQ (reference sequence). Supplemented by reference TRBV13 and TRBJ2-5, the full variable domain reads AAGVIQSPRHLIKEKRETATLKCYPIPRHDTVYWYQQGPGQDPQFLISFYEKMQSDKGSIPDRFSAQQFSDYHSELNMSSLELGDSALYFCASSLGLAGGQLETQYFGPGTRLLVL.